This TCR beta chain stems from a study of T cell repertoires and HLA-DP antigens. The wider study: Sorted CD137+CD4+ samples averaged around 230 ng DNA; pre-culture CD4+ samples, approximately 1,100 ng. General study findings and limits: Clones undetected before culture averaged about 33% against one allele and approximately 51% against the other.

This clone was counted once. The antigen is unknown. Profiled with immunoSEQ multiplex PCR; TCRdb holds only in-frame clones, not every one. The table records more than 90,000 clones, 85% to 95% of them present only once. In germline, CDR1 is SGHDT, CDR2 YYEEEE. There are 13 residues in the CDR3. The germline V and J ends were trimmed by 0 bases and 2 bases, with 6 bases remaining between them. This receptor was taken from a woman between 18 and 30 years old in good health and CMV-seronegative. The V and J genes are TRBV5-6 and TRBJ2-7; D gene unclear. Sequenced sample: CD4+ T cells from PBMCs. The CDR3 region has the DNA TGTGCCAGCAGCTTGGCCTTAACCTACGAGCAGTACTTC. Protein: CASSLALTYEQYF.